This T cell receptor beta chain emerged from a study of T cells in Graves' hyperthyroidism and ophthalmopathy. Study as a whole: Blood was drawn when the patient was first diagnosed and still untreated.

The sample of blood was obtained at first hyperthyroidism diagnosis (before any ophthalmopathy symptoms). Using 10 ml of fresh peripheral blood, PBMCs were prepared. Per the germline V gene, CDR1 is SNHLY and CDR2 is FYNNEI. The CDR3 spans 18 residues. In the case of this clonotype: Antigen specificity is unknown. Compared with germline, one end of the junction differs, possibly owing to a read error.

Notes on the study in general: Peripheral blood also featured most of the thyroid clonotypes expanded above 0.001.

Template material for amplifying TCR beta CDR3 regions consisted of RNA transcripts. First-round RT-PCR with HTBI primers amplified the TCR CDR3 region. MiXCR, applied by TCRdb to the multiplex PCR reads, yields one record per CDR3 protein. This table holds approximately 370,000 distinct CDR3 sequences, 15% to 20% found once. The J gene is TRBJ1-6, the V gene TRBV2; unclear D gene. This receptor was identified in a woman aged 25 to 45 with Graves' hyperthyroidism that later progressed to Graves' ophthalmopathy. The sequenced sample was blood. The CDR3 DNA is TGTGCCAGCAGTGAAAGATGGTTGCGAATTGGGGAAAATTCATCCCTCCACTTT. It is translated as CASSERWLRIGENSSLHF.